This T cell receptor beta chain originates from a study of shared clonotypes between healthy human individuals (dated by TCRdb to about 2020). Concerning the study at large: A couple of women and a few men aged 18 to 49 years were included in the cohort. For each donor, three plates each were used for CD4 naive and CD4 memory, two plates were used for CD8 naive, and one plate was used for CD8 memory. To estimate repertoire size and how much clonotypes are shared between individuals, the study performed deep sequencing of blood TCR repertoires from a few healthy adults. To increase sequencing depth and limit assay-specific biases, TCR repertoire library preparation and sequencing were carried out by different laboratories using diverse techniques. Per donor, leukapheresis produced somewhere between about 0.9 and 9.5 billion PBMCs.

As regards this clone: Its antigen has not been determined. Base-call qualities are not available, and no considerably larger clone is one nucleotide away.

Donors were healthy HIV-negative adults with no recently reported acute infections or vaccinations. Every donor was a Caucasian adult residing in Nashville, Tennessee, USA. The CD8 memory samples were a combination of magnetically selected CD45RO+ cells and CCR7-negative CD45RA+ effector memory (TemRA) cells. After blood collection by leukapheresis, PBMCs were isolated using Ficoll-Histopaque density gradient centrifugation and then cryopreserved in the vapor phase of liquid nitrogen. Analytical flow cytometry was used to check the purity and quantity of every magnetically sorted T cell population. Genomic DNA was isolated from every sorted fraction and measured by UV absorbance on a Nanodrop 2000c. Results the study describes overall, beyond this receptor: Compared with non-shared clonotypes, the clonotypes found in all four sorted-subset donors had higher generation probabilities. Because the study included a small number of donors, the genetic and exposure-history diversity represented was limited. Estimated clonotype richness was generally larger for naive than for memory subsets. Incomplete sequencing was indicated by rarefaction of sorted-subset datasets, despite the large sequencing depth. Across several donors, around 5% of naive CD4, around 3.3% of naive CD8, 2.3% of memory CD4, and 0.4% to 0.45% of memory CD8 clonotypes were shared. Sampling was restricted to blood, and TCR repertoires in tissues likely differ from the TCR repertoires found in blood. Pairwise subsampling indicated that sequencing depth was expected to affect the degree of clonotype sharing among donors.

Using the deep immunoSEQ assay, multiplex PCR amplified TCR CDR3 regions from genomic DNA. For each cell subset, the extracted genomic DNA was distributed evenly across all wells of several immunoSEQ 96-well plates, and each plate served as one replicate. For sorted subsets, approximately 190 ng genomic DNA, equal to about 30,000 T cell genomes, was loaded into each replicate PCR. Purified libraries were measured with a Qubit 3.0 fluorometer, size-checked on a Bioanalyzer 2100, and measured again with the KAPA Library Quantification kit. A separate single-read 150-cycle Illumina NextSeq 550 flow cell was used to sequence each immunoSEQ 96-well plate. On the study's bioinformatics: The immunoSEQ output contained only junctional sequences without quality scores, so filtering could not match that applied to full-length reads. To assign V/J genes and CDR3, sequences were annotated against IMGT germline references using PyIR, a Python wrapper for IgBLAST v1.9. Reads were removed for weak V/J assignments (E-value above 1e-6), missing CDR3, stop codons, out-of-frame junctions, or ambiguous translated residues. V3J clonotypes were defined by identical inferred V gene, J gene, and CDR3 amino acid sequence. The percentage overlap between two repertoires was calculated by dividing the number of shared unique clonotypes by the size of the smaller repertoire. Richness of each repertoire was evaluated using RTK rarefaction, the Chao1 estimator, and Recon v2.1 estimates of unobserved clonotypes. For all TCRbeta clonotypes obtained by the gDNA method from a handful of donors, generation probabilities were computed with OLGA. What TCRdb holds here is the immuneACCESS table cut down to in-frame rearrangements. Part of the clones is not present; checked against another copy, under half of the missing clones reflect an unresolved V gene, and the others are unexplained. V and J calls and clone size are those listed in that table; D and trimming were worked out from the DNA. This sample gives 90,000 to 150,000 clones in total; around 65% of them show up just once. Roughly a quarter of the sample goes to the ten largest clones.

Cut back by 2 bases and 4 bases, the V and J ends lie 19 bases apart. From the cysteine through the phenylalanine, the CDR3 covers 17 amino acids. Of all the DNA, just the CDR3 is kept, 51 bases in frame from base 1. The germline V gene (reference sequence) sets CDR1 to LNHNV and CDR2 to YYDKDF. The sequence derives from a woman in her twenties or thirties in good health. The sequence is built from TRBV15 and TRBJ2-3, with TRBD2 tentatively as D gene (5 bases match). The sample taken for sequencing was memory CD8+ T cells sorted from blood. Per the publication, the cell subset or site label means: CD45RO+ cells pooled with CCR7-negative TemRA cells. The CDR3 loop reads CATSRSTGTPGADTQYF. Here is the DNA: TGTGCCACCAGCAGATCCACCGGCACTCCCGGGGCAGATACGCAGTATTTT.